Below are 9 T cell receptor beta chains sequenced from a single sample in a study of cytomegalovirus exposure and HLA in healthy donors. The data were produced by immunoSEQ multiplex PCR, yet TCRdb's version contains in-frame clones alone and is incomplete. The profile covers tens of thousands of clones, with approximately 90% appearing a single time and about 3% taken by the ten largest. Sequencing was performed on PBMCs. The source is a man younger than 35 in good health and CMV-seronegative.

The chain recombines TRBV28 with TRBJ2-2, with 7 bases identical to TRBD1. V gave up 5 bases and J gave up 6 bases; unmatched junction bases: 9. Germline-derived CDR1 and CDR2 are MDHEN and SYDVKM. This CDR3 region has 15 residues. DNA of the CDR3: TGTGCCAGCAGTACGACGGGTCAGGGGGCCGGGGAGCTGTTTTTT. Amino acid sequence: CASSTTGQGAGELFF.

This rearrangement joins TRBV10-3 to TRBJ2-7; D ambiguous. CDR3 length: 11 residues. Germline V gene data show CDR1 as ENHRY and CDR2 as SYGVKD. The V and J ends lost 5 bases and 6 bases respectively, with 8 bases between them. The CDR3: CAISPSVEQYF. Here the CDR3 DNA reads TGTGCCATCAGTCCCTCGGTCGAGCAGTACTTC.

The chain uses TRBV27 and TRBJ1-2; D may be TRBD1 (5 bases). The V and J ends lost 2 bases and 7 bases respectively, with 11 bases between them. The CDR3 consists of 13 residues. From germline, CDR1 is MNHEY and CDR2 SMNVEV (reference sequence). CDR3 bases: TGTGCCAGCAGTTTACAAGGGGCGCGTGGCTACACCTTC. Amino acids: CASSLQGARGYTF.

This chain joins TRBV29-1 and TRBJ2-1; no clear D gene. The germline V and J ends were trimmed by 6 bases and 6 bases, with 12 bases remaining between them. Germline CDR1 reads SQVTM; CDR2 reads ANQGSEA. The CDR3 runs to 12 residues. The CDR3 coding sequence is TGCAGCGTCCTAACCCCGCCCAATGAGCAGTTCTTC. Translating gives CSVLTPPNEQFF.

This clone was seen a handful of times. V is TRBV7-3 and J is TRBJ2-3, with 8 positions matching TRBD2. The V gene end was trimmed by 5 bases and the J gene end by 0 bases; junction bases not matched to a gene: 4. This CDR3 is built from 15 residues. Germline V CDR1 and CDR2: SGHTA, FQGTGA. The CDR3 bases are TGTGCCAGCAGCCGATCTAGCGGGAGCACAGATACGCAGTATTTT. This translates into CASSRSSGSTDTQYF.

The V and J genes are TRBV19 and TRBJ2-7, with a possible D match to TRBD2 (6 bases). V was trimmed by 1 base and J by 3 bases, leaving 10 bases between them. Germline CDR1 reads LNHDA; CDR2 reads SQIVND (reference sequence). The CDR3 totals 14 residues. The CDR3 sequence: CASSIVAAGYEQYF. CDR3 nucleotide sequence: TGTGCCAGTAGTATAGTAGCGGCGGGCTACGAGCAGTACTTC.

V gene TRBV5-1 combines with J gene TRBJ2-3, with 12 bases lining up with TRBD2. The germline V gene has CDR1 SGHRS and CDR2 YFSETQ. J was trimmed by 2 bases and V by 3 bases; bases with no gene match: 4. CDR3 length equals 16 residues. The CDR3 DNA reads TGCGCCAGCAGCTCTGGACTAGCGGGAACCACAGATACGCAGTATTTT. It yields the protein CASSSGLAGTTDTQYF.

The chain recombines TRBV6-5 with TRBJ2-2; 12 bases map to TRBD2. J lost 4 bases, V lost 2 bases, and 2 bases had no gene match. Germline lookup yields CDR1 MNHEY and CDR2 SVGAGI. The CDR3 consists of 16 residues. CDR3 protein: CASSYPTSGSTGELFF. In nucleotides, the CDR3 is TGTGCCAGCAGTTACCCGACTAGCGGGAGCACCGGGGAGCTGTTTTTT.

V and J are TRBV5-6 and TRBJ1-1; TRBD1 agrees at 9 bases. V lost 5 bases, J lost 4 bases, and 6 bases stayed unmatched. CDR3 length equals 14 residues. Germline V gene sequence: CDR1 SGHDT, CDR2 YYEEEE. The CDR3 loop is CASRLQGAGTEAFF. The CDR3 DNA reads as TGTGCCAGCAGATTACAGGGGGCCGGCACTGAAGCTTTCTTT.